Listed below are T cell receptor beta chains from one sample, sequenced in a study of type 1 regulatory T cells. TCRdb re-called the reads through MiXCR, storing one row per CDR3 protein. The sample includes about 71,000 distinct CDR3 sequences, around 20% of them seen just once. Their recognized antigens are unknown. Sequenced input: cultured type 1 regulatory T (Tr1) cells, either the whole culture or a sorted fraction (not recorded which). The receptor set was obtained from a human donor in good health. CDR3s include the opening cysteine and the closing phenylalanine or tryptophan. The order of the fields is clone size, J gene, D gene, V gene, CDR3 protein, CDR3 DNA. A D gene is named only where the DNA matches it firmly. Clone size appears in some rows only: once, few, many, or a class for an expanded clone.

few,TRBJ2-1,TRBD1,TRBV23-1,CASSPTGAYNEQFF,TGCGCCAGCAGTCCGACAGGGGCCTACAATGAGCAGTTCTTC
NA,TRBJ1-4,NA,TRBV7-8,CASSPTWGGSGEKLFF,TGTGCCAGCAGCCCCACCTGGGGGGGCTCAGGTGAAAAACTGTTTTTT
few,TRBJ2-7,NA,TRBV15,CATSRDHPASYEQYF,TGTGCCACCAGCAGAGATCACCCGGCGTCCTACGAGCAGTACTTC
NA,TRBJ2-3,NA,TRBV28,CASSQGTDTQYF,TGTGCCAGCAGTCAAGGGACAGATACGCAGTATTTT
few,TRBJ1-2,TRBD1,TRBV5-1,CASSLTGDALGYTF,TGCGCCAGCAGCTTGACAGGGGATGCGCTTGGCTACACCTTC
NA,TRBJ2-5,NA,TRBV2,CASRFDSGRETQYF,TGTGCCAGCAGGTTCGACTCAGGAAGGGAGACCCAGTACTTC
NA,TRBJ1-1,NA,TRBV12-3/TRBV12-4,CASTEGPPNTEAFF,TGTGCCAGCACTGAGGGCCCGCCGAACACTGAAGCTTTCTTT
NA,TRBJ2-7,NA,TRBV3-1,CASSFLDTAGEQYF,TGTGCCAGCAGCTTCCTTGATACCGCCGGCGAGCAGTACTTC
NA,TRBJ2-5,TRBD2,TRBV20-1,CSARVPTSDQETQYF,TGCAGTGCTAGAGTTCCCACTAGCGATCAAGAGACCCAGTACTTC
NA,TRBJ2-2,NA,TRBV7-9,CASRDGYRARGTGELFF,TGTGCCAGCAGGGATGGTTATCGGGCCCGAGGCACCGGGGAGCTGTTTTTT
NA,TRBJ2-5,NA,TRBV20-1,CRATKETQYF,TGCAGAGCGACCAAAGAGACCCAGTACTTC
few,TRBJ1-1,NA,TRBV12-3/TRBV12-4,CASRTSWTVNTEAFF,TGTGCCAGCAGAACCTCTTGGACAGTGAACACTGAAGCTTTCTTT
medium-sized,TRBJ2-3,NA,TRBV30,CAWSSGNTQYF,TGTGCCTGGAGTAGTGGCAATACGCAGTATTTT
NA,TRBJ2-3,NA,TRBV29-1,CSVDALGDTQYF,TGCAGCGTTGATGCCTTGGGAGATACGCAGTATTTT
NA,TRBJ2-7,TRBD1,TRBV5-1,CASTAGQASEQYF,TGCGCCAGCACAGCCGGACAGGCGTCTGAGCAGTACTTC
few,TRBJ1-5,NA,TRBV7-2,CASRWGNGGPTQPQHF,TGTGCCAGCAGATGGGGCAACGGCGGCCCTACCCAGCCCCAGCATTTT
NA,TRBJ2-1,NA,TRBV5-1,CASSLVDSRLAYEQFF,TGCGCCAGCAGCCTCGTGGACAGCCGACTAGCCTATGAGCAGTTCTTC
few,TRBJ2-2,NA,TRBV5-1,CASSLGQNTGELFF,TGCGCCAGCAGCTTGGGACAAAACACCGGGGAGCTGTTTTTT
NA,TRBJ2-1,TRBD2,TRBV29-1,CSGLGTSDYNEQFF,TGCAGCGGACTGGGGACTAGCGACTACAATGAGCAGTTCTTC
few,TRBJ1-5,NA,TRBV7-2,CASSTRQGNQPQHF,TGTGCCAGCAGTACCCGACAGGGCAATCAGCCCCAGCATTTT
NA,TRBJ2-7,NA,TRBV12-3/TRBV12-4,CASSSTLGGHLTYEQYF,TGTGCCAGCAGCTCAACGCTTGGCGGCCATTTAACCTACGAGCAGTACTTC
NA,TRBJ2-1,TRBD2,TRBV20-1,CSARDLFSGMGDEQFF,TGCAGTGCTAGAGATCTTTTCAGCGGGATGGGGGATGAGCAGTTCTTC
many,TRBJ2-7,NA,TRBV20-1,CSARASGTLYEQYF,TGCAGTGCTAGAGCCAGCGGAACCCTCTACGAGCAGTACTTC
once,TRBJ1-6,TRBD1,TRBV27,CASSSRPGQGANSPLHF,TGTGCCAGCAGTTCCCGACCAGGACAGGGGGCCAATTCACCCCTCCACTTT
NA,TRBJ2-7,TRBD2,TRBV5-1,CASSLVGGSSYGQYF,TGCGCCAGCAGCTTGGTGGGCGGGAGCTCCTACGGGCAGTACTTC
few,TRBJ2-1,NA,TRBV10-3,CAISEGAGEQFF,TGTGCCATCAGTGAGGGGGCGGGGGAGCAGTTCTTC
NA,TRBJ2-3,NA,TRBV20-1,CSAIARDSTDTQYF,TGCAGTGCTATTGCCCGGGACTCCACAGATACGCAGTATTTT
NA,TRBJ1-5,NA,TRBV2,CASSYDPIAQHF,TGTGCCAGCAGCTACGACCCTATAGCCCAGCATTTT
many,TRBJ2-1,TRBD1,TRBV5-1,CASSLAGQGHEQFF,TGCGCCAGCAGCTTGGCGGGACAGGGCCATGAGCAGTTCTTC
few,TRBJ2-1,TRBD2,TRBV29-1,CSARLANEQFF,TGCAGCGCCCGACTAGCAAATGAGCAGTTCTTC
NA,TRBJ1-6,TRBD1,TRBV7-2,CASSFDRGRSSPLHF,TGTGCCAGCAGCTTCGACAGGGGGCGTAGTTCACCCCTCCACTTT
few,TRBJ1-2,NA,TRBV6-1,CASSVGGLSDYGYTF,TGTGCCAGCAGCGTCGGTGGGTTATCAGACTATGGCTACACCTTC
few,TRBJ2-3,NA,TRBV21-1,CASIREGTGGPADTQYF,TGTGCCAGCATCAGAGAGGGGACGGGAGGGCCGGCAGATACGCAGTATTTT
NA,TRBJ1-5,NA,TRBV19,CASRDPGSNQPQHF,TGTGCCAGTAGAGACCCGGGGAGCAATCAGCCCCAGCATTTT
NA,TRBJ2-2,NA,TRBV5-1,CASSLPGVELFF,TGCGCCAGCAGCTTGCCGGGAGTGGAGCTGTTTTTT
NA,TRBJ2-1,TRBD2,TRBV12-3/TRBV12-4,CASSLLAGANEQFF,TGTGCCAGCAGTTTACTAGCGGGGGCAAATGAGCAGTTCTTC
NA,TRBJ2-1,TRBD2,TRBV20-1,CSARVSRGTSGRYNEQFF,TGCAGTGCTAGAGTTTCACGTGGGACTAGCGGGAGGTATAATGAGCAGTTCTTC
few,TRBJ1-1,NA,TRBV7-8,CASSLVTAQAFF,TGTGCCAGCAGCTTAGTGACCGCCCAAGCTTTCTTT
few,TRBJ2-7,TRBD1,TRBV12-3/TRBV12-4,CASSFWDRGHEQYF,TGTGCCAGCAGTTTCTGGGACAGGGGCCACGAGCAGTACTTC
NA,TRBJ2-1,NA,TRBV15,CATSEGRENNEQFF,TGTGCCACCAGCGAGGGTAGGGAGAACAATGAGCAGTTCTTC
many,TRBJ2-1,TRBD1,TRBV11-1,CASRTQGASYNEQFF,TGTGCCAGCAGAACACAGGGGGCTTCCTACAATGAGCAGTTCTTC
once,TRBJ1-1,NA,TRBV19,CASSGSGGLGTEAFF,TGTGCCAGTAGTGGTTCGGGAGGTCTCGGCACTGAAGCTTTCTTT